These T cell receptor beta chains were read from a single sample in a study of T cell repertoires in cytomegalovirus infection. TCRdb itself ran the reads through MiXCR, one entry per CDR3 protein. The sample includes fewer than 200,000 distinct CDR3 sequences, roughly 19% of them seen just once. The source material was PBMCs. Receptor source: a human donor in good health (CMV status not recorded). Some clones in this sample may be carry-over from other donors' samples. Both conserved end residues are part of each CDR3. D genes are given only for firm matches.

J gene | D gene | V gene | CDR3 protein
TRBJ2-2 | TRBD2 | TRBV10-2 | CASNPLAGSAGELFF
TRBJ2-3 | TRBD2 | TRBV12-3/TRBV12-4 | CASSHDTSGGADTQYF
TRBJ1-2 | . | TRBV5-6 | CASGQRTAGGYTF
TRBJ1-4 | . | TRBV28 | CASSFGLRELFF
TRBJ1-3 | TRBD1 | TRBV27 | CASSLTGGTGNTIYF
TRBJ2-6 | . | TRBV5-6 | CASSFQSGANVLTF
TRBJ1-5 | . | TRBV2 | CASSEYEGSNQPQHF
TRBJ2-3 | TRBD2 | TRBV7-3 | CASSPTSGGVDTQYF
TRBJ1-5 | . | TRBV2 | CASSVLLGLGFGSNQPQHF
TRBJ1-1 | . | TRBV7-2 | CASSPGSGYTEAFF
TRBJ1-6 | TRBD1 | TRBV2 | CASSDGQGGSLHF
TRBJ1-4 | TRBD1 | TRBV7-9 | CASSPRDSDNEKLFF
TRBJ2-1 | . | TRBV12-3/TRBV12-4 | CASSKVVGGSYNEQFF
TRBJ2-5 | . | TRBV12-3/TRBV12-4 | CASSFSASETQYF
TRBJ2-5 | TRBD2 | TRBV7-2 | CASMGLAGVETQYF
TRBJ2-7 | TRBD1 | TRBV6-1 | CASRRGDRTDYEQYF
TRBJ2-7 | . | TRBV12-3/TRBV12-4 | CASSLGGALTYEQYF
TRBJ1-5 | . | TRBV30 | CAWSQGGNSNQPQHF
TRBJ2-2 | . | TRBV11-2 | CASSLEVNTGELFF
TRBJ2-4 | . | TRBV12-3/TRBV12-4 | CASSPPLAKNIQYF
TRBJ2-3 | . | TRBV6-8 | CASRSQDTDTQYF
TRBJ2-1 | . | TRBV20-1 | CSALTGRSYNEQFF
TRBJ2-1 | . | TRBV19 | CASSARGGSSYNEQFF
TRBJ2-3 | . | TRBV7-2 | CASSRSTLPAADTQYF
TRBJ2-1 | TRBD1 | TRBV29-1 | CSVDRDRRDEQFF
TRBJ1-5 | . | TRBV5-1 | CASSLGVNQPQHF
TRBJ2-7 | . | TRBV12-3/TRBV12-4 | CASSLAGDSYEQYF
TRBJ1-1 | . | TRBV28 | CASSPPQGTEAFF
TRBJ2-7 | . | TRBV7-8 | CASSLSVNEQYF
TRBJ1-5 | . | TRBV7-9 | CASSFARLGNQPQHF
TRBJ2-7 | TRBD2 | TRBV5-1 | CASSGGSGRVYEQYF
TRBJ2-5 | . | TRBV6-1 | CASSENQSGGETQYF
TRBJ1-6 | . | TRBV7-3 | CASSQGFNLSPLHF
TRBJ1-2 | TRBD1 | TRBV7-9 | CASSRPAKTGDYGYTF
TRBJ1-2 | TRBD1 | TRBV6-5 | CASSSTGGNYGYTF
TRBJ1-5 | TRBD1 | TRBV7-9 | CASSPSRGQGNWPQHF
TRBJ1-4 | TRBD1 | TRBV5-5 | CASSPQGEKLFF
TRBJ1-1 | . | TRBV18 | CASSPGRGGATEAFF
TRBJ2-7 | . | TRBV6-2/TRBV6-3 | CASSYSNEQYF
TRBJ2-7 | . | TRBV12-5 | CASGTPRGTSYEQYF
TRBJ1-2 | TRBD1 | TRBV7-2 | CASSSRTGGIYGYTF
TRBJ2-7 | TRBD1 | TRBV28 | CASRSGTGYTYEQYF
TRBJ2-7 | TRBD2 | TRBV6-2/TRBV6-3 | CASLAGGSSYEQYF
TRBJ2-5 | TRBD1 | TRBV7-2 | CASSRDRDLQETQYF
TRBJ2-2 | TRBD1 | TRBV2 | CASSPYRGQNTGELFF
TRBJ2-3 | . | TRBV4-1 | CASSRYSDTQYF
TRBJ2-1 | TRBD2 | TRBV27 | CASRSSGSWEQFF
TRBJ1-2 | TRBD1 | TRBV5-1 | CASSPPGQGYGYTF
TRBJ2-3 | TRBD2 | TRBV7-9 | CASSLVAGARSTTDTQYF
TRBJ2-1 | . | TRBV19 | CASSRLGISYNEQFF
TRBJ2-7 | . | TRBV7-2 | CASSLVNGNYEQYF
TRBJ2-7 | TRBD1 | TRBV2 | CASTPTGQGGEQYF
TRBJ2-3 | TRBD2 | TRBV6-2/TRBV6-3 | CASRPASGSLSDTQYF
TRBJ2-3 | TRBD1 | TRBV20-1 | CSARKGQGADTQYF
TRBJ2-7 | TRBD2 | TRBV4-3 | CASSQDRLAGVDEQYF
TRBJ2-1 | TRBD1 | TRBV12-3/TRBV12-4 | CASSGRDSGLLQFF
TRBJ2-2 | TRBD2 | TRBV11-2 | CASIVSGRITGELFF
TRBJ2-1 | TRBD2 | TRBV7-8 | CASSLRGGSSSYNEQFF